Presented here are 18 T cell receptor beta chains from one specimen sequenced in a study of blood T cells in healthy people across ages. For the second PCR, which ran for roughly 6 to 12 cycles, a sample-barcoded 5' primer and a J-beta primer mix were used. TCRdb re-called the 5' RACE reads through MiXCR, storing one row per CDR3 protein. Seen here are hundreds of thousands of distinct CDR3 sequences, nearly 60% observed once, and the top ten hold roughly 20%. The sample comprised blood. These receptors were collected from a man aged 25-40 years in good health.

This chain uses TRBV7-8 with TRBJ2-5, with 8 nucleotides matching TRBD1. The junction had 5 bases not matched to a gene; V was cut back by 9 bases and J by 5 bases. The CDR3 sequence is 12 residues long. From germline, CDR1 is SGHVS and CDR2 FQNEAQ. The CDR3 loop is CASGQGQETQYF. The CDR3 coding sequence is TGTGCCAGTGGACAGGGCCAGGAGACCCAGTACTTC.

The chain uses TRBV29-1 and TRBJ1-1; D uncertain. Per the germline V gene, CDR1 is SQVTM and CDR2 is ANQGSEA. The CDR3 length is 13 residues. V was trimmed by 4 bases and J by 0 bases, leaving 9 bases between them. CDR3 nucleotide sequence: TGCAGCGTTGTCAGAGTGGTGAACACTGAAGCTTTCTTT. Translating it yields CSVVRVVNTEAFF.

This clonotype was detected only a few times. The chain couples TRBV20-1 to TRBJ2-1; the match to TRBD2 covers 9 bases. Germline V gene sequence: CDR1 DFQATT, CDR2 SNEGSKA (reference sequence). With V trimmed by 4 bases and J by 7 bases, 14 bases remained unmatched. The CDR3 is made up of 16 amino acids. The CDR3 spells CSAILLLTSGQNEQFF. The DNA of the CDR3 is TGCAGTGCTATTCTTTTACTTACTAGCGGGCAGAATGAGCAGTTCTTC.

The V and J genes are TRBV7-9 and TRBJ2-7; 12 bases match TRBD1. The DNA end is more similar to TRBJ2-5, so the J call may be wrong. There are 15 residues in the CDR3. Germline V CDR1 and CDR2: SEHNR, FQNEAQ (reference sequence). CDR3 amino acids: CASSFGTGGVKTQYF. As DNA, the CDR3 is TGTGCCAGCAGCTTTGGGACAGGGGGCGTGAAGACCCAGTACTTC.

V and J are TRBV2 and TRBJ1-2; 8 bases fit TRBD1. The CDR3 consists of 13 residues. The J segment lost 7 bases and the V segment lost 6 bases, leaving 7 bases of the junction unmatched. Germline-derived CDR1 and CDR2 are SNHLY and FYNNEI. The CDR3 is CASRLRTGPGYTF. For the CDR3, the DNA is TGTGCCAGCAGGCTTAGGACAGGGCCTGGCTACACCTTC.

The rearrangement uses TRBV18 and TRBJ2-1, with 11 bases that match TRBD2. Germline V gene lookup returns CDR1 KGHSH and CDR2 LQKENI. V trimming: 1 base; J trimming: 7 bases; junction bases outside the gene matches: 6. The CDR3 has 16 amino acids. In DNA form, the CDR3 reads TGTGCCAGCTCACCACTTGGGACTAGCGGCGGTAATGAGCAGTTCTTC. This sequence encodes CASSPLGTSGGNEQFF.

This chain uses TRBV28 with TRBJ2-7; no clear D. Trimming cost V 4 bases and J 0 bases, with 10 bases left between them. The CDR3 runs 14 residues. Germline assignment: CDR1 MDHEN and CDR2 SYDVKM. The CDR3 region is CASSSSFSSYEQYF. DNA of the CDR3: TGTGCCAGCAGTTCCAGTTTTAGCTCCTACGAGCAGTACTTC.

CDR3 residues: CASSQGQGIITDTQYF. The CDR3 region has the DNA TGTGCCAGCAGCCAGGGACAGGGGATTATCACAGATACGCAGTATTTT. The chain combines TRBV7-2 with TRBJ2-3; 10 nucleotides align to TRBD1. Germline-derived CDR1 and CDR2 are SGHTA and FQGNSA. The CDR3 consists of 16 residues. The J segment lost 2 bases and the V segment lost 5 bases, leaving 7 bases of the junction unmatched. Using reference TRBV7-2 and TRBJ2-3 for the parts outside the CDR3, the full variable domain is GAGVSQSPSNKVTEKGKDVELRCDPISGHTALYWYRQSLGQGLEFLIYFQGNSAPDKSGLPSDRFSAERTGGSVSTLTIQRTQQEDSAVYLCASSQGQGIITDTQYFGPGTRLTVL.

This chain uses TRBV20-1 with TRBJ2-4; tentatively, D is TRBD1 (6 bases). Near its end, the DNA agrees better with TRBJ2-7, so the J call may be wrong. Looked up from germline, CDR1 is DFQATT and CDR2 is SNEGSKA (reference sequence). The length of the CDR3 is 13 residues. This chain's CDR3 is CSARDINSYEQYF. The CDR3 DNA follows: TGCAGTGCCCGGGACATCAACTCCTACGAGCAGTACTTC.

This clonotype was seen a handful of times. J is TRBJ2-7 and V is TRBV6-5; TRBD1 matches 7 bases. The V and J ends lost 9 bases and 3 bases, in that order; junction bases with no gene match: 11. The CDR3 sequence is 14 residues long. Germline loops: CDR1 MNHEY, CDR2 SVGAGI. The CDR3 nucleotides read TGTGCCAGTTCCTCCCGACAGGGCAACTACGAGCAGTACTTC. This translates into CASSSRQGNYEQYF.

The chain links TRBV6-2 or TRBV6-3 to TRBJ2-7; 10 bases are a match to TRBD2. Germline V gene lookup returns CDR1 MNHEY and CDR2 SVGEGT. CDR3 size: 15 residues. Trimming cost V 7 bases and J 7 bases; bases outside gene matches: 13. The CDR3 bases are TGTGCCAGCAAGGGTAAGCGGGAGGGCCTCGGGGAGCAGTACTTC. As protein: CASKGKREGLGEQYF.

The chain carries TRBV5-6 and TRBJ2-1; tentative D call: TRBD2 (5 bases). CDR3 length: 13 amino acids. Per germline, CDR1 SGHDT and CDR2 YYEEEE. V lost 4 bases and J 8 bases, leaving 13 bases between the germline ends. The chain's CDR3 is CASSPTGSYEQFF. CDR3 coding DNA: TGTGCCAGCAGCCCAACGGGGAGTTATGAGCAGTTCTTC.

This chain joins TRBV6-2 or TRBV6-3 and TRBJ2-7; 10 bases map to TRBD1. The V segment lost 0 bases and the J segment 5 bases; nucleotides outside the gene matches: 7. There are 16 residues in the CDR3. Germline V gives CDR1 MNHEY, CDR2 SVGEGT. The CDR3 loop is CASSYSPGQGTHEQYF. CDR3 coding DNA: TGTGCCAGCAGTTACTCTCCGGGACAGGGGACCCACGAGCAGTACTTC.

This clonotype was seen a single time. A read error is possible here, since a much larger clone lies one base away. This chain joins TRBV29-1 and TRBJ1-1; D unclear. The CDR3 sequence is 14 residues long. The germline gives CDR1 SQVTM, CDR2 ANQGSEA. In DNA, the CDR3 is TGCAGCGTTGACGGCGGCGGATTGAACACTGGAGCTTTCTTT. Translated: CSVDGGGLNTGAFF.

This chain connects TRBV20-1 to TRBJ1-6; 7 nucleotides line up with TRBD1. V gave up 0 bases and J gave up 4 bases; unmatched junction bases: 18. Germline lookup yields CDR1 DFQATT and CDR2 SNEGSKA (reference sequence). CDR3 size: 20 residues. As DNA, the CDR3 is TGCAGTGCTAGAGATCCGAGACAGGGTCCCATTGGGACATATAATTCACCCCTCCACTTT. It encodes CSARDPRQGPIGTYNSPLHF.

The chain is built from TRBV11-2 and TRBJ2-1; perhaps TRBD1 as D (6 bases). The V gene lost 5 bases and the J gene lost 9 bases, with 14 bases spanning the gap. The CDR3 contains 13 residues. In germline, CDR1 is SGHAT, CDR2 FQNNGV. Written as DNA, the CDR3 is TGTGCCAGCAGCCGACCCACAGGGATTGAGCAGTTCTTC. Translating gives CASSRPTGIEQFF.

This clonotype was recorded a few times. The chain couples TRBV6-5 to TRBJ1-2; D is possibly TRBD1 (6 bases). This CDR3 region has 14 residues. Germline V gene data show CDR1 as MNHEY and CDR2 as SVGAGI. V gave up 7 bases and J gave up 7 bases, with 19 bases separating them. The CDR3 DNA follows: TGTGCCAGCACCCCGAGTGGGGGCCGCGGTGGCTACACCTTC. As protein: CASTPSGGRGGYTF.

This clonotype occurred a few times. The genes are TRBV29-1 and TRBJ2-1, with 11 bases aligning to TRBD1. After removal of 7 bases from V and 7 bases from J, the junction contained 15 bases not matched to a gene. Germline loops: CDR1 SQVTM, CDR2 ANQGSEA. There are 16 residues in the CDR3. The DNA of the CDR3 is TGCAGCGGCAGGGGGGTCGCGGGACAGGGGGATAATGAGCAGTTCTTC. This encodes CSGRGVAGQGDNEQFF.